These 3 T cell receptor beta chains were all obtained from the same sample, sequenced in a study of shared clonotypes between healthy human individuals. Assay used: immunoSEQ multiplex PCR; TCRdb lists only in-frame clones, some missing. This table holds just over 95,000 clones, about 68% found once. Sequencing used memory CD8+ T cells sorted from blood. Subset here: CD45RO+ cells pooled with CCR7-negative TemRA cells. The source of these receptors is a young man in good health.

The chain carries TRBV11-3 and TRBJ2-1, with a weak D call TRBD1 (6 bases). CDR3 length equals 13 residues. CDR1 and CDR2 (germline): SGHNT, YENEEA. V shed 4 bases and J shed 4 bases, with 8 bases lying between them. As DNA, the CDR3 is TGTGCCAGCAGCTCCGACAGGTACAATGAGCAGTTCTTC. It encodes CASSSDRYNEQFF. The variable domain in full, completed from reference TRBV11-3 and TRBJ2-1, reads EAGVVQSPRYKIIEKKQPVAFWCNPISGHNTLYWYLQNLGQGPELLIRYENEEAVDDSQLPKDRFSAERLKGVDSTLKIQPAELGDSAVYLCASSSDRYNEQFFGPGTRLTVL.

The CDR3 loop is CASSLGSSGYEQYF. CDR3 nucleotide sequence: TGTGCCAGCAGCTTAGGGTCTAGCGGCTACGAGCAGTACTTC. The chain is built from TRBV11-2 and TRBJ2-7; 7 bases map to TRBD2. Germline V gives CDR1 SGHAT, CDR2 FQNNGV. This CDR3 contains 14 residues. V gave up 1 base and J gave up 3 bases; unmatched junction bases: 3. Complete variable domain (other parts from reference TRBV11-2 and TRBJ2-7): EAGVAQSPRYKIIEKRQSVAFWCNPISGHATLYWYQQILGQGPKLLIQFQNNGVVDDSQLPKDRFSAERLKGVDSTLKIQPAKLEDSAVYLCASSLGSSGYEQYFGPGTRLTVT.

Notes on this clone: Other DNA sequences in this specimen translate into the identical CDR3. The chain couples TRBV28 to TRBJ2-7; D is uncertain. Trimming left V 4 bases short and J 2 bases short, with 6 bases between. There are 12 residues in the CDR3. The germline gives CDR1 MDHEN, CDR2 SYDVKM. CDR3 DNA: TGTGCCAGCAGTTCCCCGACCTACGAGCAGTACTTC. Residues: CASSSPTYEQYF.